The 23 T cell receptor beta chains in this list originate from one sample, sequenced in a study of Ad26.COV2.S vaccination and SARS-CoV-2 variants. The treatment was: around 19 received Ad26.COV2.S at low or high dose, single or two shots; about 5 received placebo; per-sample allocation not given. It was on day 63 after the first vaccine or placebo injection that samples were taken. The table came from immunoSEQ multiplex PCR; TCRdb's copy has only in-frame clones and leaves some out. The data show about 350,000 clones, around nine tenths seen once. The specimen comprised peripheral blood, sampled in a trial of Ad26.COV2.S vaccine versus placebo. Receptors originate from a person aged 18-65 years who received the Ad26.COV2.S COVID-19 vaccine or a placebo.

The chain has TRBV15 and TRBJ1-1; D ambiguous. The germline CDR1 and CDR2 sequences are LNHNV and YYDKDF (reference sequence). This CDR3 has 14 residues. V was cut by 0 bases and J by 6 bases, with 11 bases left in between. CDR3 sequence reads: CATSRDLAGAEAFF. CDR3 nucleotide sequence: TGTGCCACCAGCAGAGATCTGGCTGGGGCTGAAGCTTTCTTT. The full variable domain, in which reference TRBV15 and TRBJ1-1 provide the parts outside the CDR3, is DAMVIQNPRYQVTQFGKPVTLSCSQTLNHNVMYWYQQKSSQAPKLLFHYYDKDFNNEADTPDNFQSRRPNTSFCFLDIRSPGLGDTAMYLCATSRDLAGAEAFFGQGTRLTVV.

The chain couples TRBV9 to TRBJ2-2, with 12 bases fitting TRBD2. The germline CDR1 and CDR2 sequences are SGDLS and YYNGEE. CDR3 size: 18 residues. Unmatched junction bases numbered 7, after V lost 2 bases and J lost 2 bases. This CDR3 reads CASSVDTSGGFNTGELFF. The CDR3 DNA sequence: TGTGCCAGCAGCGTCGATACTAGCGGGGGGTTTAACACCGGGGAGCTGTTTTTT.

The chain couples TRBV27 to TRBJ2-7, with 11 bases fitting TRBD2. This CDR3 is 15 amino acids long. The germline CDR1 and CDR2 sequences are MNHEY and SMNVEV (reference sequence). J was trimmed by 4 bases and V by 5 bases; bases with no gene match: 7. The CDR3 is CASSPWTSGLYEQYF. Written as DNA, the CDR3 is TGTGCCAGCAGTCCATGGACTAGCGGGCTGTACGAGCAGTACTTC.

V is TRBV27 and J is TRBJ2-7; D possibly corresponds to TRBD2 (6 bases). Germline loops: CDR1 MNHEY, CDR2 SMNVEV (reference sequence). Trimming took 5 bases from V and 0 from J, leaving 17 bases between them. The CDR3 totals 16 residues. CDR3 sequence reads: CASSGRGETGSYEQYF. CDR3 coding DNA: TGTGCCAGCAGTGGGCGGGGTGAGACCGGCTCCTACGAGCAGTACTTC.

CDR3: CASSYRTGVFYGYTF. The CDR3 bases are TGTGCCAGCAGTTACAGGACAGGGGTATTCTATGGCTACACCTTC. The J gene is TRBJ1-2, the V gene TRBV6-5; 9 nucleotides align to TRBD1. The CDR3 spans 15 residues. J was trimmed by 4 bases and V by 2 bases; bases with no gene match: 5. Germline CDR1 reads MNHEY; CDR2 reads SVGAGI.

The chain joins TRBV20-1 to TRBJ2-3, with unresolved D. The CDR3 loop spans 13 amino acids. The V gene's germline CDR1 is DFQATT and CDR2 SNEGSKA (reference sequence). V dropped 3 bases and J dropped 1 base, with 8 bases sitting between them. The CDR3 reads CSASFQGTDTQYF. The DNA of the CDR3 is TGCAGTGCTAGTTTCCAGGGCACAGATACGCAGTATTTT.

This clone appeared a few times. The chain's CDR3 is CASSERDGTNEKLFF. Written as DNA, the CDR3 is TGTGCCAGCAGTGAACGGGACGGGACTAATGAAAAACTGTTTTTT. The chain links TRBV25-1 to TRBJ1-4; maybe TRBD1 (5 bases). This CDR3 has 15 amino acids. Trimming removed 2 bases from V and 2 bases from J, with 9 bases in between. Germline V gene sequence: CDR1 MGHDK, CDR2 SYGVNS.

J is TRBJ1-2 and V is TRBV2; no clear D gene. With 9 bases removed from V and 2 bases from J, the gap between germline ends came to 16 bases. This CDR3 contains 14 residues. Germline CDR1 is SNHLY and CDR2 is FYNNEI. The CDR3 reads CARVPLLANYGYTF. The CDR3 DNA is TGTGCCAGGGTACCCTTGTTGGCGAACTATGGCTACACCTTC.

The V and J genes are TRBV6-5 and TRBJ2-7; 7 bases line up with TRBD2. The junction had 9 bases not matched to a gene; V was cut back by 6 bases and J by 7 bases. The CDR3 is made up of 13 amino acids. In germline, CDR1 is MNHEY, CDR2 SVGAGI. The CDR3, as DNA: TGTGCCAGCAGGGGGACTATCACGTTTGAGCAGTACTTC. Translated, it gives CASRGTITFEQYF.

The chain recombines TRBV30 with TRBJ2-3; 9 bases line up with TRBD2. Germline V gives CDR1 GTSNPN, CDR2 SVGIG (reference sequence). CDR3 size: 17 residues. The V and J ends lost 0 bases and 1 base, in that order; junction bases with no gene match: 8. CDR3 coding DNA: TGTGCCTGGAGTGTGGCGGTAGCGGGAGTCGGCACAGATACGCAGTATTTT. Its protein product is CAWSVAVAGVGTDTQYF.

V usage is TRBV7-8 and J usage is TRBJ2-3; D gene unclear. Per germline, CDR1 SGHVS and CDR2 FQNEAQ. The germline V and J ends were trimmed by 1 base and 7 bases, with 9 bases remaining between them. The CDR3 is 13 amino acids. CDR3: CASSLEVAHTQYF. CDR3 coding DNA: TGTGCCAGCAGCTTAGAAGTTGCGCATACGCAGTATTTT.

This chain uses TRBV28 with TRBJ1-3, with D maybe TRBD1 (5 bases). Trimming cost V 2 bases and J 0 bases, with 14 bases left between them. Germline V CDR1 and CDR2: MDHEN, SYDVKM. This CDR3 has 17 amino acids. The CDR3 is CASSLLGTQGSGNTIYF. In DNA form, the CDR3 reads TGTGCCAGCAGTTTACTGGGGACCCAAGGCTCTGGAAACACCATATATTTT.

The V gene is TRBV7-9, the J gene TRBJ2-1; D ambiguous. The CDR3 runs 12 residues. Germline assignment: CDR1 SEHNR and CDR2 FQNEAQ (reference sequence). Trimming left V 2 bases short and J 8 bases short, with 7 bases between. The CDR3 DNA sequence: TGTGCCAGCAGCTTACCTCGGCATGAGCAGTTCTTC. It yields the protein CASSLPRHEQFF.

The CDR3 spells CASRETDSNYGYTF. The DNA for the CDR3 is TGTGCCAGCAGAGAGACAGATTCTAACTATGGCTACACCTTC. V gene TRBV4-2 combines with J gene TRBJ1-2; the D gene is possibly TRBD1 (5 bases). CDR3 length equals 14 residues. Germline assignment: CDR1 LGHNA and CDR2 YNFKEQ. Trimming stripped 6 bases from V and 0 bases from J, with 11 bases between.

CDR3 residues: CASSFWGGNQPQHF. The CDR3, as DNA: TGTGCCAGCAGCTTTTGGGGGGGCAATCAGCCCCAGCATTTT. J is TRBJ1-5 and V is TRBV5-8, with D possibly matching TRBD1 (5 bases). This CDR3 has 14 residues. V was pared by 2 bases and J by 2 bases, with 8 bases between. The germline V gene encodes CDR1 SGHTS and CDR2 YDEGEE. The variable domain in full, with the rest retrieved from reference TRBV5-8 and TRBJ1-5, is EAGVTQSPTHLIKTRGQQATLRCSPISGHTSVYWYQQALGLGLQFLLWYDEGEERNRGNFPPRFSGRQFPNYSSELNVNALELEDSALYLCASSFWGGNQPQHFGDGTRLSIL.

The rearrangement links TRBV12-3 or TRBV12-4 to TRBJ2-7; no clear D. This CDR3 is built from 12 residues. Between the trimmed V and J ends, which lost 2 bases and 3 bases, there was a span of 5 bases. Here the CDR3 DNA reads TGTGCCAGCAGTTTATTTAGCTACGAGCAGTACTTC. Amino acids: CASSLFSYEQYF.

V usage is TRBV12-3 or TRBV12-4 and J usage is TRBJ1-1, with D tentatively TRBD1 (6 bases). V was trimmed by 6 bases and J by 7 bases, leaving 15 bases between them. CDR3 size: 13 residues. The CDR3 DNA is TGTGCCAGCAGCCAACAGGGTCGGGATGAAGCTTTCTTT. Amino acid sequence: CASSQQGRDEAFF.

The chain is built from TRBV10-3 and TRBJ2-7, with 8 bases that match TRBD2. Germline trimming cut 5 bases from V and 4 bases from J; bases unmatched to any gene: 16. This CDR3 comprises 17 residues. Germline values: CDR1 ENHRY, CDR2 SYGVKD. CDR3 region: CAISSHQGGGGSYEQYF. CDR3 DNA: TGTGCCATCAGTTCCCACCAAGGTGGCGGGGGGTCATACGAGCAGTACTTC.

The rearrangement links TRBV4-1 to TRBJ2-5; TRBD1 or TRBD2 may be the D gene (5 bases each). The CDR3 is 16 amino acids. V dropped 0 bases and J dropped 5 bases, with 16 bases sitting between them. Germline values: CDR1 MGHRA, CDR2 YSYEKL. CDR3 region: CASSQDRGREWETQYF. For the CDR3, the DNA is TGCGCCAGCAGCCAAGATCGCGGCAGGGAGTGGGAGACCCAGTACTTC.

The V gene is TRBV3-1 (or the pseudogene TRBV3-2), the J gene TRBJ1-2, with a possible D match to TRBD1 (6 bases). Germline lookup yields CDR1 LGHDT and CDR2 YNNKEL (reference sequence). CDR3 length equals 14 residues. Trimming shortened V by 4 bases and J by 1 base, and 10 bases separated the two germline ends. The chain's CDR3 is CASSPWTDNYGYTF. The CDR3 DNA reads as TGTGCCAGCAGCCCTTGGACAGATAACTATGGCTACACCTTC.

In regard to this clone: At the DNA level, this CDR3 is encoded by other sequences in the same sample as well. V usage is TRBV18 and J usage is TRBJ1-5; D is ambiguous. Germline-derived CDR1 and CDR2 are KGHSH and LQKENI. The CDR3 has 13 amino acids. Trimming took 3 bases from V and 2 from J, leaving 5 bases between them. The CDR3 DNA is TGTGCCAGCTCACCGCAGGGCAATCAGCCCCAGCATTTT. Translation: CASSPQGNQPQHF.

Of note for this clone: Germline is not matched at one junction end, which may reflect a read error. The CDR3 DNA reads TGCAGCGTTGAAGGGACAGGGGTCAACTTC. It specifies CSVEGTGVNF. The rearrangement links TRBV29-1 to TRBJ2-5; TRBD1 aligns across 9 bases. Germline V gene data show CDR1 as SQVTM and CDR2 as ANQGSEA. The CDR3 loop spans 10 amino acids. The full variable domain, rest sourced from reference TRBV29-1 and TRBJ2-5, is SAVISQKPSRDICQRGTSLTIQCQVDSQVTMMFWYRQQPGQSLTLIATANQGSEATYESGFVIDKFPISRPNLTFSTLTVSNMSPEDSSIYLCSVEGTGVNFGPGTRLLVL.

This clone was observed a few times. The V gene is TRBV12-5, the J gene TRBJ1-1; D unresolved. V lost 7 bases to trimming and J lost 1 base, with 10 bases between them. The CDR3 is 13 amino acids. Germline V CDR1 and CDR2: LGHNT, FRNRAP. The CDR3 DNA sequence: TGTGCTAGTGCCCCAGAGGGGAACACTGAAGCTTTCTTT. It is translated as CASAPEGNTEAFF.